This T cell receptor (beta chain) derives from a study of T-cell reconstitution after alpha-beta-depleted transplantation in children. Preparing the TCRbeta library involved the use of unique molecular identifiers. Each CDR3 protein gets one entry after TCRdb re-called the PCR reads with MiXCR. The sample carries some 500,000 distinct CDR3 sequences, approximately 16% recorded once. The V end was cut by 6 bases, the J end by 2 bases, with 10 bases between. The germline CDR1 and CDR2 sequences are LGHDT and YNNKEL (reference sequence). There are 13 residues in the CDR3. This clonotype was recorded at least ten times.

The sequence was collected from a human donor who donated a stem cell graft to a child with acute lymphoblastic leukemia. V gene TRBV3-1 combines with J gene TRBJ2-5; D could derive from TRBD1 or TRBD2 (6 bases each). The specimen comprised PBMCs from the stem cell graft donor, sampled from the stem cell graft. CDR3 protein: CASRQGLQETQYF. CDR3 bases: TGTGCCAGCAGACAGGGACTGCAAGAGACCCAGTACTTC.